This TCR beta chain was found in a study of T cell responses to AZD1222 COVID-19 vaccine. Notes on the study in general: Nearly half of spike-specific TCRs reportedly go after variant regions that carry no mutations. Clonal diversity was possibly underestimated, and the donors were mostly white British, with more females. Seropositivity was recorded at baseline in only a handful of AZD1222 recipients.

Sequencing used immunoSEQ multiplex PCR; TCRdb keeps in-frame clones, though not all of them. This table holds some 200,000 clones, roughly 93% found once. Germline assignment: CDR1 LNHNV and CDR2 YYDKDF (reference sequence). The CDR3 is 18 amino acids. The germline V and J ends were trimmed by 3 bases and 0 bases, with 18 bases remaining between them. Turning to this clone: The antigen is undetermined.

The rearrangement joins TRBV15 to TRBJ2-1; unclear D gene. The starting material was peripheral blood, obtained on day 0 of AZD1222 vaccination. The sequence came from an adult in good health. For the CDR3, the DNA is TGTGCCACCAGCAGCGTTTCCGTTCTCTGGGGCTCCTACAATGAGCAGTTCTTC. This encodes CATSSVSVLWGSYNEQFF.